The next 24 T cell receptor beta chains were all read from a single sample in a study of control samples from healthy donors and cancer patients. The data were produced by immunoSEQ multiplex PCR, yet TCRdb's version contains in-frame clones alone and is incomplete. Of about 45,000 clones in the sample, roughly 77% were seen once. Sequencing was carried out using formalin-fixed, paraffin-embedded tissue. Source of these receptors: a male donor with melanoma.

This clone occurred a few times. This chain connects TRBV2 to TRBJ1-1, with unresolved D. CDR3 length equals 13 residues. V shed 3 bases and J shed 5 bases, with 10 bases lying between them. In germline, CDR1 is SNHLY, CDR2 FYNNEI. This CDR3 reads CASSDRRVTEAFF. Here the CDR3 DNA reads TGTGCCAGCAGTGATAGACGAGTTACTGAAGCTTTCTTT. Based on the CDR3 plus reference TRBV2 and TRBJ1-1, the full variable domain is EPEVTQTPSHQVTQMGQEVILRCVPISNHLYFYWYRQILGQKVEFLVSFYNNEISEKSEIFDDQFSVERPDGSNFTLKIRSTKLEDSAMYFCASSDRRVTEAFFGQGTRLTVV.

The genes are TRBV9 and TRBJ2-5; D may match TRBD1 or TRBD2 (5 bases each). V was shortened by 1 base and J by 1 base, with 8 bases between the two germline ends. Germline loops: CDR1 SGDLS, CDR2 YYNGEE. This CDR3 comprises 14 residues. The CDR3 nucleotides read TGTGCCAGCAGCGTAACGGGGACCCAAGAGACCCAGTACTTC. Translated: CASSVTGTQETQYF.

The chain uses TRBV5-1 and TRBJ2-5; possibly TRBD1 or TRBD2 for D (5 bases each). Germline values: CDR1 SGHRS, CDR2 YFSETQ. CDR3 size: 14 residues. Trimming stripped 4 bases from V and 4 bases from J, with 14 bases between. CDR3 sequence: CASSDGTPPETQYF. The DNA of the CDR3 is TGCGCCAGCAGCGATGGGACCCCGCCAGAGACCCAGTACTTC.

In DNA form, the CDR3 reads TGCGCCAGCAGGCCTTTGGGACTAGCGGGAAGTGAGCAGTTCTTC. This sequence encodes CASRPLGLAGSEQFF. This chain uses TRBV5-1 with TRBJ2-1, with 13 bases lining up with TRBD2. CDR1 and CDR2 (germline): SGHRS, YFSETQ. Trimming cost V 5 bases and J 9 bases; bases outside gene matches: 8. The CDR3 has 15 residues.

The sample holds a few counts of this clone. Other DNA sequences from this sample encode an identical CDR3 as well. The chain carries TRBV7-3 and TRBJ2-3; 8 bases are shared with TRBD1. Looked up from germline, CDR1 is SGHTA and CDR2 is FQGTGA. This CDR3 is 16 amino acids long. V gave up 4 bases and J gave up 6 bases; unmatched junction bases: 12. The CDR3 loop reads CASSSRGHLGVDTQYF. The CDR3 DNA follows: TGTGCCAGCAGCTCCAGGGGGCACCTTGGGGTGGATACGCAGTATTTT. The variable domain in full, completed from reference TRBV7-3 and TRBJ2-3, reads GAGVSQTPSNKVTEKGKYVELRCDPISGHTALYWYRQSLGQGPEFLIYFQGTGAADDSGLPNDRFFAVRPEGSVSTLKIQRTERGDSAVYLCASSSRGHLGVDTQYFGPGTRLTVL.

V is TRBV5-1 and J is TRBJ2-7, with D tentatively TRBD1 (5 bases). With 0 bases removed from V and 2 bases from J, the gap between germline ends came to 9 bases. Per the germline V gene, CDR1 is SGHRS and CDR2 is YFSETQ. The CDR3 is made up of 14 amino acids. The CDR3 reads CASSLGRTTYEQYF. CDR3 sequence (DNA): TGCGCCAGCAGCTTGGGCAGGACAACCTACGAGCAGTACTTC.

The genes are TRBV6-5 and TRBJ1-1; 7 bases are shared with TRBD1. CDR3 length equals 11 residues. Trimming at V came to 5 bases and at J to 11 bases, leaving 5 bases not matched to a gene. The germline gives CDR1 MNHEY, CDR2 SVGAGI. In DNA form, the CDR3 reads TGTGCCAGCAGTAACGAGGGGGCGGCTTTCTTT. Amino acid sequence: CASSNEGAAFF.

V is TRBV9 and J is TRBJ1-1, with a weak D call TRBD1 (6 bases). Germline V lookup: CDR1 SGDLS, CDR2 YYNGEE. The ends were cut back, 2 bases at V and 4 bases at J, with 9 bases in the middle. The CDR3 runs to 13 residues. The DNA of the CDR3 is TGTGCCAGCAGCGTTACAGGGAGCACTGAAGCTTTCTTT. It codes for CASSVTGSTEAFF.

V and J are TRBV9 and TRBJ1-5; 7 bases fit TRBD1. The CDR3 covers 17 residues. Germline CDR1 and CDR2: SGDLS and YYNGEE. J lost 0 bases, V lost 8 bases, and 14 bases had no gene match. In DNA form, the CDR3 reads TGTGCCAGACTGGGGGACAGAAGTTCGTATAGCAATCAGCCCCAGCATTTT. Residues: CARLGDRSSYSNQPQHF.

The rearrangement joins TRBV16 to TRBJ2-1; 7 bases map to TRBD2. With 2 bases clipped from V and 7 bases from J, the junction kept 8 bases outside the gene matches. Germline V gene lookup returns CDR1 KGHSY and CDR2 FQNENV. The CDR3 spans 15 residues. CDR3 protein: CASSQRGGSGNEQFF. Here the CDR3 DNA reads TGTGCCAGCAGCCAACGCGGCGGGAGTGGGAATGAGCAGTTCTTC.

The rearrangement links TRBV2 to TRBJ1-1, with D unresolved. V was trimmed by 6 bases and J by 5 bases, leaving 13 bases between them. Germline CDR1 is SNHLY and CDR2 is FYNNEI. The CDR3 length is 13 residues. This CDR3 is CASRRESGTEAFF. DNA for the CDR3: TGTGCCAGCAGAAGAGAATCGGGTACTGAAGCTTTCTTT.

This sequence joins TRBV12-5 and TRBJ1-2; D is unresolved. The CDR3 consists of 12 residues. Germline V gene lookup returns CDR1 LGHNT and CDR2 FRNRAP. V dropped 11 bases and J dropped 5 bases, with 15 bases sitting between them. Here the CDR3 reads CAGRLGLYGYTF. CDR3 nucleotide sequence: TGTGCTGGTAGACTGGGTTTGTATGGCTACACCTTC.

V usage is TRBV7-2 and J usage is TRBJ2-3; D is possibly TRBD1 or TRBD2 (5 bases each). Trimming removed 0 bases from V and 5 bases from J, with 12 bases in between. Per germline, CDR1 SGHTA and CDR2 FQGNSA. The CDR3 spans 15 residues. This CDR3 reads CASSLASLGGDTQYF. CDR3 nucleotide sequence: TGTGCCAGCAGCTTAGCTAGCCTTGGGGGAGATACGCAGTATTTT.

V and J are TRBV21-1 and TRBJ2-6; no check of the table's D call, TRBD2, against the DNA was made. TRBV21-1 is a known pseudogene. The CDR3 is made up of 19 amino acids. The CDR3 protein is CASSKSHQREISGANVLTF. The CDR3 DNA is TGTGCCAGCAGCAAATCCCACCAGCGGGAGATTTCTGGGGCCAACGTCCTGACTTTC.

This clone was detected many times. The chain is built from TRBV28 and TRBJ2-3, with a possible D match to TRBD2 (5 bases). V was pared by 1 base and J by 5 bases, with 7 bases between. The CDR3 consists of 13 residues. In germline, CDR1 is MDHEN, CDR2 SYDVKM. The CDR3 region has the DNA TGTGCCAGCAGTTTATTCGGAGGAGATACGCAGTATTTT. Protein sequence: CASSLFGGDTQYF.

The genes are TRBV3-1 (or the pseudogene TRBV3-2) and TRBJ1-1; D not certain. V dropped 1 base and J dropped 3 bases, with 21 bases sitting between them. Germline CDR1 LGHDT, CDR2 YNNKEL (reference sequence). The CDR3 is 18 amino acids. Here the CDR3 DNA reads TGTGCCAGCAGCCAAGTAAGAGGAGGAGCGCGTACGGACACTGAAGCTTTCTTT. It is translated as CASSQVRGGARTDTEAFF.

The chain is built from TRBV10-2 and TRBJ1-5; maybe TRBD1 (5 bases). This CDR3 comprises 13 residues. With 9 bases removed from V and 6 bases from J, the gap between germline ends came to 15 bases. Germline V gene data show CDR1 as WSHSY and CDR2 as SAAADI. The CDR3 DNA is TGCGCCAGTAGCGGGGGGGTTGGTCAGCCCCAGCATTTT. Translating it yields CASSGGVGQPQHF.

The CDR3 DNA reads as TGTGCCACCGGGGAGGAGAACAGGGAGAACCGCATACGATTGATCTACGAGCAGTACTTC. It is translated as CATGEENRENRIRLIYEQYF. This chain joins TRBV11-3 and TRBJ2-7, with D perhaps assigned TRBD1 or TRBD2 (6 bases each). The germline CDR1 and CDR2 sequences are SGHNT and YENEEA. CDR3 size: 20 residues. V was clipped by 10 bases and J by 3 bases, with 37 bases between them.

The chain joins TRBV5-1 to TRBJ1-2; D may be TRBD1 (6 bases). The CDR3 spans 13 residues. The V gene's germline CDR1 is SGHRS and CDR2 YFSETQ. Between the trimmed V and J ends, which lost 1 base and 8 bases, there was a span of 12 bases. The CDR3 DNA is TGCGCCAGCAGCTTGCTGGGGGCTGACGGCTACACCTTC. It codes for CASSLLGADGYTF.

This clone has only a few counts. The rearrangement joins TRBV28 to TRBJ2-2; D gene uncertain. V lost 5 bases and J 3 bases, leaving 10 bases between the germline ends. The CDR3 has 14 amino acids. The germline V gene encodes CDR1 MDHEN and CDR2 SYDVKM. The DNA for the CDR3 is TGTGCCAGCAGTATCCGCCGAGACACCGGGGAGCTGTTTTTT. Translating it yields CASSIRRDTGELFF.

In its sample, this clone was seen a few times. The V call is TRBV19, the J call TRBJ2-1; TRBD2 matches 9 bases. The CDR3 is 14 residues long. Unmatched junction bases numbered 6, after V lost 3 bases and J lost 9 bases. Germline assignment: CDR1 LNHDA and CDR2 SQIVND (reference sequence). CDR3 nucleotides: TGTGCCAGTAGTATTGGCGGGAGGGTGGGTGAGCAGTTCTTC. Protein: CASSIGGRVGEQFF.

The chain combines TRBV19 with TRBJ2-7; the match to TRBD2 covers 13 bases. Trimming cost V 3 bases and J 6 bases; bases outside gene matches: 2. The CDR3 has 14 amino acids. CDR1 is LNHDA, CDR2 SQIVND, per germline (reference sequence). The DNA for the CDR3 is TGTGCCAGTAGTATCGGGACTAGCGGGACCGAGCAGTACTTC. This codes for CASSIGTSGTEQYF.

This chain links TRBV7-9 with TRBJ1-1, with TRBD1 as a possible D gene (6 bases). CDR3 length: 11 amino acids. Trimming left V 3 bases short and J 11 bases short, with 10 bases between. In germline, CDR1 is SEHNR, CDR2 FQNEAQ (reference sequence). The CDR3 loop is CASSLEGEAFF. CDR3 DNA sequence: TGTGCCAGCAGCTTGGAGGGGGAGGCTTTCTTT.

The chain employs TRBV2 and TRBJ1-2; D not certain. Trimming took off 2 bases at V and 6 bases at J, with 10 bases between the two ends. The CDR3 consists of 13 residues. Germline V CDR1 and CDR2: SNHLY, FYNNEI. The CDR3: CASSEPLLNGYTF. The CDR3 DNA reads as TGTGCCAGCAGTGAACCCCTCTTGAATGGCTACACCTTC.